The 28 T cell receptor beta chains given below trace back to one sample, sequenced in a study of neurological immune-mediated disorders. Time point indicated: longitudinal time-point 3. MiXCR, run by TCRdb on the 5' RACE reads, gives a single entry per CDR3 protein. The sample holds approximately 89,000 distinct CDR3 sequences, roughly 4.3% seen once. What was sequenced was PBMCs. The receptors were sampled from a woman aged 60-75 years with multiple sclerosis.

This clonotype came up many times. The V and J genes are TRBV5-8 and TRBJ2-1, with D perhaps matching TRBD1 (6 bases). Trimming took off 2 bases at V and 4 bases at J, with 10 bases between the two ends. CDR1 and CDR2 from the germline V gene are SGHTS and YDEGEE. The CDR3 has 14 amino acids. CDR3 nucleotides: TGTGCCAGCAGCTTAGGACAGTTTTACAATGAGCAGTTCTTC. This encodes CASSLGQFYNEQFF.

This clonotype was seen many times. This chain connects TRBV5-4 to TRBJ1-1; a possible D gene is TRBD1 (6 bases). This CDR3 comprises 16 residues. Trimming stripped 4 bases from V and 1 base from J, with 17 bases between. The germline gives CDR1 SGHNT, CDR2 YYREEE (reference sequence). The CDR3 DNA follows: TGTGCCAGCAGCGGGGGAGGGGGGACGTGGAACACTGAAGCTTTCTTT. Residues: CASSGGGGTWNTEAFF.

This clonotype was seen repeatedly, ten times or more. This rearrangement joins TRBV15 to TRBJ2-7, with D hard to call. Looked up from germline, CDR1 is LNHNV and CDR2 is YYDKDF (reference sequence). The CDR3 spans 13 residues. V dropped 3 bases and J dropped 2 bases, with 8 bases sitting between them. CDR3 bases: TGTGCCACCAGCAGTCCAGGTCCCTACGAGCAGTACTTC. This encodes CATSSPGPYEQYF. Using reference TRBV15 and TRBJ2-7 for the parts outside the CDR3, the full variable domain is DAMVIQNPRYQVTQFGKPVTLSCSQTLNHNVMYWYQQKSSQAPKLLFHYYDKDFNNEADTPDNFQSRRPNTSFCFLDIRSPGLGDTAMYLCATSSPGPYEQYFGPGTRLTVT.

This clonotype has only a few counts. This rearrangement joins TRBV10-2 to TRBJ2-7, with TRBD1 identical over 11 bases. V dropped 6 bases and J dropped 0; count of bases not matched to a gene: 1. Germline-derived CDR1 and CDR2 are WSHSY and SAAADI. This CDR3 spans 14 amino acids. CDR3 in amino acids: CASRGTGGSYEQYF. The CDR3 DNA sequence: TGCGCCAGCAGAGGGACAGGGGGCTCCTACGAGCAGTACTTC.

This clonotype was seen ten or more times. The chain couples TRBV20-1 to TRBJ1-5, with TRBD1 matching over 8 bases. The CDR3 spans 14 residues. The ends lost 5 bases at V and 3 bases at J; junction bases unmatched: 6. Germline V gives CDR1 DFQATT, CDR2 SNEGSKA (reference sequence). As DNA, the CDR3 is TGCAGTGCTTTGGGACAGGCCGACAATCAGCCCCAGCATTTT. Translated, it gives CSALGQADNQPQHF.

In this sample, this clonotype turned up many times. The V call is TRBV7-2, the J call TRBJ2-1; a weak D match, TRBD2 (6 bases). V gave up 5 bases and J gave up 4 bases, with 15 bases separating them. CDR1 and CDR2 from the germline V gene are SGHTA and FQGNSA. The CDR3 sequence is 15 residues long. The CDR3 sequence is CASSPAGIGYNEQFF. The DNA for the CDR3 is TGTGCCAGCAGCCCCGCGGGAATAGGTTACAATGAGCAGTTCTTC.

The sample holds many counts of this clonotype. The rearrangement links TRBV20-1 to TRBJ1-5; D may be TRBD1 (6 bases). Deletions cut 6 bases from V and 3 bases from J, with 18 bases between. This CDR3 is 15 amino acids long. Looked up from germline, CDR1 is DFQATT and CDR2 is SNEGSKA (reference sequence). The chain's CDR3 is CSAENREGYNQPQHF. In nucleotides, the CDR3 is TGCAGTGCAGAAAACAGGGAGGGGTACAATCAGCCCCAGCATTTT.

This chain connects TRBV6-5 to TRBJ1-1; the D gene is possibly TRBD1 (6 bases). The V end lost 6 bases, the J end lost 0 bases, and 14 bases lay between the germline ends. The germline V gene has CDR1 MNHEY and CDR2 SVGAGI. There are 15 residues in the CDR3. The CDR3 region has the DNA TGTGCCAGCAGAAGAGCGGGGGCGGTGAACACTGAAGCTTTCTTT. It yields the protein CASRRAGAVNTEAFF.

Ten or more counts support this clonotype. CDR3 nucleotide sequence: TGTGCCAGCAGCAATCGCCCCGACGGAGGGCAGGATGAAAAACTGTTTTTT. Protein: CASSNRPDGGQDEKLFF. The genes are TRBV21-1 and TRBJ1-4. TRBV21-1 is annotated as a pseudogene. This CDR3 spans 17 amino acids.

At least ten counts were recorded for this clonotype. This chain links TRBV5-1 with TRBJ1-2; no definite D call. Germline CDR1 reads SGHRS; CDR2 reads YFSETQ. Trimming removed 3 bases from V and 8 bases from J, with 11 bases in between. The CDR3 extends over 12 amino acids. This CDR3 is CASSWKGGGYTF. The CDR3 nucleotides are TGCGCCAGCAGCTGGAAGGGCGGCGGCTACACCTTC.

In this sample, this clonotype turned up many times. The V and J genes are TRBV25-1 and TRBJ1-6, with TRBD1 as a possible D gene (5 bases). The germline V gene has CDR1 MGHDK and CDR2 SYGVNS. Trimming left V 0 bases short and J 9 bases short, with 15 bases between. This CDR3 is built from 16 residues. CDR3 residues: CASSEYRGTEASPLHF. In nucleotides, the CDR3 is TGTGCCAGCAGTGAATATAGAGGGACGGAGGCTTCACCCCTCCACTTT.

This clonotype was seen at least ten times. The chain has TRBV7-9 and TRBJ1-4; D possibly corresponds to TRBD1 (5 bases). The germline V gene has CDR1 SEHNR and CDR2 FQNEAQ (reference sequence). V was trimmed by 0 bases and J by 8 bases, leaving 10 bases between them. The CDR3 is made up of 14 amino acids. The CDR3 region is CASSLAAGHEKLFF. For the CDR3, the DNA is TGTGCCAGCAGCTTAGCGGCCGGACACGAAAAACTGTTTTTT.

This clonotype showed up many times. This sequence joins TRBV12-3 or TRBV12-4 and TRBJ2-3; D is unresolved. V gave up 2 bases and J gave up 2 bases, with 14 bases separating them. There are 16 residues in the CDR3. The CDR3 sequence is CASSLLGQVLTDTQYF. The CDR3 DNA is TGTGCCAGCAGTTTACTTGGGCAGGTCCTCACAGATACGCAGTATTTT.

For this clonotype: This may be a read error, as it is one base from a much larger clone. V usage is TRBV6-2 or TRBV6-3 and J usage is TRBJ1-1; D may be TRBD1 (6 bases). This CDR3 is built from 13 residues. With 2 bases removed from V and 8 bases from J, the gap between germline ends came to 12 bases. Germline V lookup: CDR1 MNHEY, CDR2 SVGEGT. The chain's CDR3 is CASSYIGGTEAFF. The CDR3 nucleotides are TGTGCCAGCAGTTACATTGGAGGGACAGAAGCTTTCTTT.

This clonotype was seen ten or more times. The gene calls are TRBV12-3 or TRBV12-4 and TRBJ2-3; 10 nucleotides align to TRBD1. The CDR3 runs to 15 residues. The trim removed 7 bases at V and 3 bases at J, leaving 7 bases unmatched. The CDR3 reads CASNRQGAFTDTQYF. CDR3 bases: TGTGCCAGCAACAGACAGGGGGCCTTTACAGATACGCAGTATTTT.

This clonotype was seen at least ten times. This rearrangement joins TRBV6-6 to TRBJ2-2; the match to TRBD1 covers 9 bases. CDR1 is MNHNY, CDR2 SVGAGI, per germline (reference sequence). Germline trimming cut 7 bases from V and 2 bases from J; bases unmatched to any gene: 8. The CDR3 has 16 amino acids. In DNA form, the CDR3 reads TGTGCCAGCATCAACCTGGGACAGGGAAACACCGGGGAGCTGTTTTTT. Its translation: CASINLGQGNTGELFF.

In its sample, this clonotype was seen many times. The genes are TRBV20-1 and TRBJ1-1; no firm D call. V was clipped by 2 bases and J by 3 bases, with 7 bases between them. This CDR3 has 12 amino acids. From germline, CDR1 is DFQATT and CDR2 SNEGSKA (reference sequence). CDR3 nucleotide sequence: TGCAGTGCTAGATCCCGGGACACTGAAGCTTTCTTT. The encoded protein is CSARSRDTEAFF.

This clonotype was detected many times. The chain employs TRBV7-9 and TRBJ2-3; possibly TRBD2 for D (5 bases). The CDR3 is 12 residues long. Trimming removed 5 bases from V and 9 bases from J, with 12 bases in between. Germline CDR1 reads SEHNR; CDR2 reads FQNEAQ (reference sequence). CDR3 nucleotide sequence: TGTGCCAGCAGCCCGGAGGTGGGGACGCAGTATTTT. It encodes CASSPEVGTQYF.

This clonotype was counted a few times. The chain employs TRBV27 and TRBJ2-3; D gene unclear. Deletions cut 2 bases from V and 5 bases from J, with 8 bases between. CDR3 length equals 13 residues. CDR1 MNHEY and CDR2 SMNVEV come from the germline V gene (reference sequence). CDR3 DNA sequence: TGTGCCAGCAGTTTAGCCATCAAAGATACGCAGTATTTT. It codes for CASSLAIKDTQYF.

This clonotype showed up just a few times. The chain joins TRBV6-6 to TRBJ1-3; D is uncertain. V was cut by 5 bases and J by 2 bases, with 19 bases left in between. This CDR3 region has 17 residues. From germline, CDR1 is MNHNY and CDR2 SVGAGI (reference sequence). CDR3 in amino acids: CASSKMREQRAGNTIYF. CDR3 bases: TGTGCCAGCAGTAAGATGCGGGAACAGCGAGCTGGAAACACCATATATTTT.

The genes are TRBV12-3 or TRBV12-4 and TRBJ1-5; 10 bases are a match to TRBD1. V trimming: 5 bases; J trimming: 7 bases; junction bases outside the gene matches: 8. This CDR3 is 15 amino acids long. The chain's CDR3 is CASSAPGQGRQPQHF. The DNA for the CDR3 is TGTGCCAGCAGTGCGCCGGGACAGGGGAGGCAGCCCCAGCATTTT.

This clonotype appeared many times. The rearrangement links TRBV20-1 to TRBJ1-2; D unresolved. The CDR3 has 14 amino acids. Trimming took off 2 bases at V and 4 bases at J, with 14 bases between the two ends. Germline CDR1 reads DFQATT; CDR2 reads SNEGSKA (reference sequence). The CDR3 loop reads CSARFTGRGYGYTF. DNA of the CDR3: TGCAGTGCTAGATTTACCGGTCGCGGCTATGGCTACACCTTC.

In this sample, this clonotype is medium-sized (0.01 to 0.1%). The J gene is TRBJ2-3, the V gene TRBV29-1; D perhaps matches TRBD1 (6 bases). CDR1 SQVTM and CDR2 ANQGSEA come from the germline V gene. V dropped 6 bases and J dropped 4 bases, with 11 bases sitting between them. This CDR3 contains 12 residues. CDR3 sequence (DNA): TGCAGCGTCAGGGGCGGCGCAGATACGCAGTATTTT. It is translated as CSVRGGADTQYF.

The CDR3 reads CASSIYVYNEQFF. The CDR3 nucleotides are TGTGCCAGTAGTATATACGTGTACAATGAGCAGTTCTTC. The rearrangement joins TRBV19 to TRBJ2-1, with unresolved D. Trimming took off 2 bases at V and 4 bases at J, with 6 bases between the two ends. This CDR3 has 13 residues. Germline CDR1 reads LNHDA; CDR2 reads SQIVND (reference sequence).

This clonotype has at least ten counts. This chain links TRBV27 with TRBJ1-5; tentative D call: TRBD1 (6 bases). The CDR3 spans 15 residues. Trimming shortened V by 6 bases and J by 0 bases, and 12 bases separated the two germline ends. CDR1 is MNHEY and CDR2 is SMNVEV in the germline V gene (reference sequence). CDR3 DNA sequence: TGTGCCAGCAGGATGGCAGGGGCTAGCAATCAGCCCCAGCATTTT. It yields the protein CASRMAGASNQPQHF.

Many counts were recorded for this clonotype. This chain links TRBV15 with TRBJ2-2; D remains unclear. Between the trimmed V and J ends, which lost 3 bases and 0 bases, there was a span of 14 bases. The CDR3 is 17 residues long. Germline CDR1 LNHNV, CDR2 YYDKDF (reference sequence). The CDR3 here is CATSSPRRQTNTGELFF. The CDR3 coding sequence is TGTGCCACCAGCAGTCCCCGGAGACAAACGAACACCGGGGAGCTGTTTTTT.

Many counts were recorded for this clonotype. The chain couples TRBV5-1 to TRBJ2-7; 7 bases map to TRBD1. The CDR3 runs to 15 residues. Germline V gene data show CDR1 as SGHRS and CDR2 as YFSETQ. Trimming cost V 4 bases and J 5 bases; bases outside gene matches: 12. The CDR3 loop reads CASSRTSGQLNEQYF. CDR3 in DNA: TGCGCCAGCAGCCGGACTTCGGGACAGCTGAACGAGCAGTACTTC.

This sequence joins TRBV3-1 and TRBJ1-5; tentatively, D is TRBD1 (5 bases). The length of the CDR3 is 16 residues. V lost 0 bases and J 4 bases, leaving 13 bases between the germline ends. CDR1 is LGHDT, CDR2 YNNKEL, per germline (reference sequence). The CDR3 region is CASSQDPQGGNQPQHF. CDR3 DNA: TGTGCCAGCAGCCAAGATCCCCAGGGAGGGAATCAGCCCCAGCATTTT.